The 29 T cell receptor beta chains given below trace back to one sample, sequenced in a study of vaccination and CD4 T cells after COVID-19. Cultured CD4+ T cells had their DNA profiled by the Oncomine TCR Beta short-read assay. TCRdb reprocessed the PCR reads via MiXCR and lists one record per CDR3 protein. The data contain 13,000 to 15,000 distinct CDR3 sequences, around two fifths of them singletons. Treatment meaning: approximately 9-day PBMC culture with coronavirus spike peptide pools or control peptides (ViraFEST assay). Antigens of these TCRs are unknown. The sample was CD4+ T cells from blood, cultured in vitro. The receptor source for this set is a human donor who had recovered from COVID-19.

This clonotype has more than one count but fewer than ten. The V call is TRBV7-2, the J call TRBJ2-2; D is undetermined. The V end lost 1 base, the J end lost 11 bases, and 8 bases lay between the germline ends. Germline CDR1 and CDR2: SGHTA and FQGNSA. The CDR3 loop spans 12 amino acids. The CDR3 loop is CASSLETAELFF. CDR3 in DNA: TGTGCCAGCAGCTTAGAAACCGCCGAGCTGTTTTTT.

In its sample, this clonotype was seen a few times. V usage is TRBV4-1 and J usage is TRBJ1-2, with 7 bases lining up with TRBD1. The CDR3 sequence is 17 residues long. V was pared by 3 bases and J by 0 bases, with 10 bases of the junction left unmatched. CDR1 and CDR2 from the germline V gene are MGHRA and YSYEKL. The CDR3 spells CASSHNTGTEANYGYTF. CDR3 DNA: TGCGCCAGCAGCCATAATACCGGGACAGAGGCTAACTATGGCTACACCTTC.

The chain has TRBV4-3 and TRBJ2-5; D perhaps matches TRBD2 (5 bases). CDR3 length: 17 residues. Germline CDR1 reads LGHNA; CDR2 reads YSLEER. V lost 0 bases, J lost 7 bases, and 21 bases lay in between. CDR3 amino acids: CASSQEGVAGTPGTQYF. The DNA of the CDR3 is TGCGCCAGCAGCCAAGAAGGAGTCGCGGGTACCCCGGGGACCCAGTACTTC.

The chain recombines TRBV11-2 with TRBJ1-1; D remains unclear. V gave up 0 bases and J gave up 9 bases, with 17 bases separating them. Germline V gives CDR1 SGHAT, CDR2 FQNNGV. CDR3 length: 15 residues. This CDR3 reads CASSLELSTLRQAFF. CDR3 coding DNA: TGTGCCAGCAGCTTAGAGTTATCGACCTTGCGGCAAGCTTTCTTT.

This clonotype was recorded a few times. V and J are TRBV27 and TRBJ1-1; 9 bases map to TRBD1. Germline-derived CDR1 and CDR2 are MNHEY and SMNVEV (reference sequence). The CDR3 is made up of 18 amino acids. V shed 4 bases and J 1 base; nucleotides not matched to a gene: 13. The CDR3: CASSWRKSGTGRNTEAFF. CDR3 coding DNA: TGTGCCAGCAGTTGGAGAAAGAGCGGGACAGGGCGGAACACTGAAGCTTTCTTT.

V and J are TRBV12-3 or TRBV12-4 and TRBJ2-1, with D possibly being TRBD2 (6 bases). Trimming took 5 bases from V and 7 from J, leaving 15 bases between them. The CDR3 runs 14 residues. In DNA, the CDR3 is TGTGCCAGCAGTCCGGGACTCCCGAGAAATGAGCAGTTCTTC. Translated, it gives CASSPGLPRNEQFF.

The rearrangement uses TRBV6-1 and TRBJ2-7; 10 bases align to TRBD2. Trimming cost V 6 bases and J 4 bases; bases outside gene matches: 21. This CDR3 comprises 19 residues. CDR1 and CDR2 (germline): MNHNS, SASEGT. CDR3 region: CASRSDRGTSVGVRYEQYF. The CDR3 coding sequence is TGTGCCAGCAGATCCGACCGAGGGACTAGCGTGGGAGTGAGGTACGAGCAGTACTTC.

DNA for the CDR3: TGTGCCAGCAGTAGTCCGGGCCCCAGTAATGAAAAACTGTTTTTT. It codes for CASSSPGPSNEKLFF. V is TRBV25-1 and J is TRBJ1-4; D gene uncertain. CDR1 and CDR2 (germline): MGHDK, SYGVNS. V dropped 5 bases and J dropped 4 bases, with 14 bases sitting between them. This CDR3 spans 15 amino acids.

This chain connects TRBV6-1 to TRBJ2-2; possible D gene TRBD1, 6 bases. The CDR3 is made up of 20 amino acids. V was shortened by 2 bases and J by 4 bases, with 26 bases between the two germline ends. Germline CDR1 MNHNS, CDR2 SASEGT. The CDR3 sequence is CASSERLVAGTSVGTGELFF. The CDR3 DNA follows: TGTGCCAGCAGTGAACGTCTTGTGGCCGGGACATCGGTAGGCACCGGGGAGCTGTTTTTT.

This sequence joins TRBV6-4 and TRBJ2-5, with D perhaps matching TRBD1 or TRBD2 (5 bases each). Trimming stripped 7 bases from V and 4 bases from J, with 13 bases between. CDR1 and CDR2 from the germline V gene are MRHNA and SNTAGT. The CDR3 is 13 residues long. DNA of the CDR3: TGTGCCAGCATCCACGGGGACCCAGAGACCCAGTACTTC. Translation gives CASIHGDPETQYF.

This clonotype was detected a few times. V usage is TRBV7-9 and J usage is TRBJ1-5; D unresolved. This CDR3 region has 15 residues. V lost 1 base to trimming and J lost 0 bases, with 7 bases between them. CDR1 is SEHNR, CDR2 FQNEAQ, per germline (reference sequence). CDR3 coding DNA: TGTGCCAGCAGCTTAGGGGGTTATAGCAATCAGCCCCAGCATTTT. It encodes CASSLGGYSNQPQHF.

This clonotype was recorded a few times. The V gene is TRBV5-8, the J gene TRBJ1-2; a weak D match, TRBD1 (6 bases). In germline, CDR1 is SGHTS, CDR2 YDEGEE. V shed 2 bases and J shed 7 bases, with 21 bases lying between them. The CDR3 consists of 16 residues. The CDR3 DNA sequence: TGTGCCAGCAGCTTAGCCACCATCTCCAGGGGATCTGGCTACACCTTC. It yields the protein CASSLATISRGSGYTF.

This chain connects TRBV5-1 to TRBJ2-5; possible D gene TRBD2, 5 bases. Germline V gene data show CDR1 as SGHRS and CDR2 as YFSETQ. Trimming took off 1 base at V and 0 bases at J, with 10 bases between the two ends. This CDR3 comprises 15 residues. The CDR3 reads CASSLRPGYQETQYF. The CDR3 DNA sequence: TGCGCCAGCAGCTTGCGTCCGGGGTACCAAGAGACCCAGTACTTC.

A few counts support this clonotype. The rearrangement uses TRBV12-3 or TRBV12-4 and TRBJ1-1; tentative D call: TRBD1 (6 bases). CDR3 length equals 13 residues. V dropped 6 bases and J dropped 3 bases, with 11 bases sitting between them. As DNA, the CDR3 is TGTGCCAGCAGGAGGGGGTATGACACTGAAGCTTTCTTT. Translating gives CASRRGYDTEAFF.

The V and J genes are TRBV2 and TRBJ1-5; D is uncertain. With 0 bases removed from V and 8 bases from J, the gap between germline ends came to 20 bases. Germline V CDR1 and CDR2: SNHLY, FYNNEI. The CDR3 loop spans 17 amino acids. The CDR3 protein is CASSEALHLGDGEPQHF. CDR3 nucleotide sequence: TGTGCCAGCAGTGAAGCGCTTCATCTCGGGGATGGGGAGCCCCAGCATTTT.

The chain joins TRBV12-3 or TRBV12-4 to TRBJ1-2; D gene uncertain. With 7 bases removed from V and 4 bases from J, the gap between germline ends came to 7 bases. CDR3 size: 11 residues. The DNA for the CDR3 is TGTGCCAGCACCACCCGCTATGGCTACACCTTC. It specifies CASTTRYGYTF.

There are a few counts of this clonotype. V and J are TRBV6-1 and TRBJ1-2, with D hard to call. Germline-derived CDR1 and CDR2 are MNHNS and SASEGT. The CDR3 is 12 amino acids. The ends were cut back, 4 bases at V and 7 bases at J, with 10 bases in the middle. CDR3 protein: CASSGLFGGYTF. The CDR3 nucleotides are TGTGCCAGCAGTGGCTTATTCGGTGGCTACACCTTC.

V usage is TRBV6-1 and J usage is TRBJ2-3; D possibly corresponds to TRBD1 (6 bases). The germline V gene has CDR1 MNHNS and CDR2 SASEGT. The V and J ends lost 7 bases and 5 bases respectively, with 19 bases between them. This CDR3 is built from 15 residues. CDR3 sequence (DNA): TGTGCCAGCACTTCGAACAGGGCTGATAGAGATACGCAGTATTTT. Translated: CASTSNRADRDTQYF.

This sequence joins TRBV18 and TRBJ2-6; D uncertain. The CDR3 length is 16 residues. V lost 4 bases to trimming and J lost 0 bases, with 10 bases between them. Germline V gene sequence: CDR1 KGHSH, CDR2 LQKENI. As DNA, the CDR3 is TGTGCCAGCTCACAATTAGGCAGCTCTGGGGCCAACGTCCTGACTTTC. Amino acids: CASSQLGSSGANVLTF.

This clonotype was observed a handful of times. J is TRBJ1-2 and V is TRBV6-1, with no clear D. The CDR3 totals 14 residues. From germline, CDR1 is MNHNS and CDR2 SASEGT. V was pared by 8 bases and J by 7 bases, with 20 bases between. CDR3 DNA: TGTGCCAGCGGTGGCCAACACGCATCGGGTGGCTACACCTTC. It yields the protein CASGGQHASGGYTF.

This chain connects TRBV11-3 to TRBJ2-5; TRBD2 aligns across 8 bases. This CDR3 comprises 16 residues. J gave up 9 bases and V 2 bases, and 14 bases lay outside the gene matches. Germline V gene sequence: CDR1 SGHNT, CDR2 YENEEA. The CDR3 loop is CASSLSGRGGGWAQYF. The CDR3 region has the DNA TGTGCCAGCAGCTTATCGGGCCGGGGGGGCGGTTGGGCCCAGTACTTC.

CDR3 sequence (DNA): TGTGCCAGCAGCTTAGTAGACCAAGTTCTTCTAGGTGGCTACACCTTC. Encoded protein: CASSLVDQVLLGGYTF. V is TRBV7-2 and J is TRBJ1-2; D is unclear. Per the germline V gene, CDR1 is SGHTA and CDR2 is FQGNSA. V lost 1 base to trimming and J lost 7 bases, with 19 bases between them. This CDR3 spans 16 amino acids.

This clonotype was picked up a small number of times. The V gene is TRBV30, the J gene TRBJ1-6; 7 positions agree with TRBD1. This CDR3 contains 14 residues. Germline loops: CDR1 GTSNPN, CDR2 SVGIG (reference sequence). After removal of 2 bases from V and 7 bases from J, the junction contained 5 bases not matched to a gene. This chain's CDR3 is CAWSSGTANSPLHF. As DNA, the CDR3 is TGTGCCTGGAGTAGCGGGACAGCGAATTCACCCCTCCACTTT.

The chain employs TRBV11-3 and TRBJ2-7; 10 nucleotides line up with TRBD2. CDR1 and CDR2 (germline): SGHNT, YENEEA. This CDR3 has 15 residues. The trim removed 5 bases at V and 0 bases at J, leaving 4 bases unmatched. The CDR3 DNA reads TGTGCCAGCAGCCTCAGCGGGGGGGCCTCCTACGAGCAGTACTTC. Protein: CASSLSGGASYEQYF.

V is TRBV4-1 and J is TRBJ2-5; perhaps D is TRBD1 or TRBD2 (5 bases each). Per germline, CDR1 MGHRA and CDR2 YSYEKL. CDR3 length: 14 amino acids. The germline V and J ends were trimmed by 4 bases and 4 bases, with 13 bases remaining between them. CDR3 nucleotides: TGCGCCAGCAGCCTATTAGGGGCGGGAGAGACCCAGTACTTC. Translated, it gives CASSLLGAGETQYF.

V gene TRBV6-1 combines with J gene TRBJ2-2; 10 nucleotides agree with TRBD1. Germline V gene data show CDR1 as MNHNS and CDR2 as SASEGT. This CDR3 is built from 15 residues. The junction had 2 bases not matched to a gene; V was cut back by 5 bases and J by 2 bases. The CDR3 is CASSRQGANTGELFF. The CDR3 coding sequence is TGTGCCAGCAGTCGACAGGGGGCTAACACCGGGGAGCTGTTTTTT.

The rearrangement joins TRBV5-1 to TRBJ2-7; 13 bases map to TRBD2. The germline V gene has CDR1 SGHRS and CDR2 YFSETQ. With V trimmed by 1 base and J by 2 bases, 0 bases remained unmatched. The CDR3 spans 15 residues. The CDR3: CASSLTSGGAYEQYF. CDR3 bases: TGCGCCAGCAGCTTGACTAGCGGGGGGGCCTACGAGCAGTACTTC.

The chain uses TRBV11-2 and TRBJ1-2; D is possibly TRBD1 (5 bases). Germline values: CDR1 SGHAT, CDR2 FQNNGV. The CDR3 is 15 amino acids. The V gene lost 2 bases and the J gene lost 2 bases, with 12 bases spanning the gap. Written as DNA, the CDR3 is TGTGCCAGCAGCTTAACGGCAGGGATGAACTATGGCTACACCTTC. Amino acid sequence: CASSLTAGMNYGYTF. The variable domain in full, with the rest retrieved from reference TRBV11-2 and TRBJ1-2, is EAGVAQSPRYKIIEKRQSVAFWCNPISGHATLYWYQQILGQGPKLLIQFQNNGVVDDSQLPKDRFSAERLKGVDSTLKIQPAKLEDSAVYLCASSLTAGMNYGYTFGSGTRLTVV.

The J gene is TRBJ2-5, the V gene TRBV30; D may match TRBD1 or TRBD2 (5 bases each). Trimming stripped 5 bases from V and 0 bases from J, with 10 bases between. This CDR3 comprises 13 residues. CDR1 and CDR2 from the germline V gene are GTSNPN and SVGIG (reference sequence). The CDR3 is CAWGGDNQETQYF. The CDR3 nucleotides are TGTGCCTGGGGGGGAGACAACCAAGAGACCCAGTACTTC.